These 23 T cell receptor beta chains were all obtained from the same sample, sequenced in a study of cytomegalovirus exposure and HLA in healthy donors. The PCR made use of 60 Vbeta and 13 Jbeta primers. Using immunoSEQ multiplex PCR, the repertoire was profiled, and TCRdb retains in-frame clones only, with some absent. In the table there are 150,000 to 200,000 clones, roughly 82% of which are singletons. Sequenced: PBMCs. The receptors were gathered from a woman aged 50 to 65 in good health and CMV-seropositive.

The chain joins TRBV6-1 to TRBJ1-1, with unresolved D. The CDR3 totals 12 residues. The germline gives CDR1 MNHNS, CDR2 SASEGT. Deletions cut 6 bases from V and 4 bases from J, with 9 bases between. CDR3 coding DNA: TGTGCCAGCAGGCTCGAGGGCACTGAAGCTTTCTTT. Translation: CASRLEGTEAFF.

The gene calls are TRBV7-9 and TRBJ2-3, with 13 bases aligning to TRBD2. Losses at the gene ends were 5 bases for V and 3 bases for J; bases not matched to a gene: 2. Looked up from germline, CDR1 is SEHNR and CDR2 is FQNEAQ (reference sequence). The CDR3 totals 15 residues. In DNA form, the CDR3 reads TGTGCCAGCAGCACGACTAGCGGGGGGACAGATACGCAGTATTTT. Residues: CASSTTSGGTDTQYF.

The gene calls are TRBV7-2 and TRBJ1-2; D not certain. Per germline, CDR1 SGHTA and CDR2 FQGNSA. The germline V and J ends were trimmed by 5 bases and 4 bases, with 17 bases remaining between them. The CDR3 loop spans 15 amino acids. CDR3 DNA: TGTGCCAGCAGCGGTACCACGGAAATAGCCTATGGCTACACCTTC. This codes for CASSGTTEIAYGYTF.

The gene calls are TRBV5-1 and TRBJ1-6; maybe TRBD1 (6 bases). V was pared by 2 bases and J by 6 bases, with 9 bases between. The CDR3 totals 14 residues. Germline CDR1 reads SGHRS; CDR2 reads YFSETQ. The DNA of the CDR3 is TGCGCCAGCAGCTTCGAGGGGGTTAATTCACCCCTCCACTTT. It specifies CASSFEGVNSPLHF.

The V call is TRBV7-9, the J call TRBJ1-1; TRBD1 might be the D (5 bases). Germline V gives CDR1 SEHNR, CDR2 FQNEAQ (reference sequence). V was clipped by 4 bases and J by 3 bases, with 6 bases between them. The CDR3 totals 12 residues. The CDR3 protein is CASSWGDTEAFF. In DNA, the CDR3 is TGTGCCAGCAGCTGGGGGGACACTGAAGCTTTCTTT.

CDR3 DNA: TGTGCCACAAGACAGGCGCTCGATAATTCACCCCTCCACTTT. It specifies CATRQALDNSPLHF. V is TRBV10-3 and J is TRBJ1-6; TRBD1 is a possible D gene (6 bases). The CDR3 covers 14 residues. The V gene's germline CDR1 is ENHRY and CDR2 SYGVKD. V was pared by 10 bases and J by 5 bases, with 15 bases between.

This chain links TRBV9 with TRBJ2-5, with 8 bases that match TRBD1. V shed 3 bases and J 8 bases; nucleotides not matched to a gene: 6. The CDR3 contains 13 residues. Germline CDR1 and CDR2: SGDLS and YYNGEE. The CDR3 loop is CASSAVQGGTQYF. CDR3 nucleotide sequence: TGTGCCAGCAGCGCTGTACAGGGGGGAACCCAGTACTTC.

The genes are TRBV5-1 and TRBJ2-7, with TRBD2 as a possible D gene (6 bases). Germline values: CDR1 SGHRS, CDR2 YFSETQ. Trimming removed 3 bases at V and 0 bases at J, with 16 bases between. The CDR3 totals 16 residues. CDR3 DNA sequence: TGCGCCAGCAGCTGGGGTCCGGGAGCCCTCTCCTACGAGCAGTACTTC. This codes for CASSWGPGALSYEQYF.

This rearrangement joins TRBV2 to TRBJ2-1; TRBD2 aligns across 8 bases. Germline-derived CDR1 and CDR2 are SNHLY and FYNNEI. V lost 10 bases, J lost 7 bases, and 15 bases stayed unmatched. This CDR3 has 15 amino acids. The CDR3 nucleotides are TGTGCCACACCAAGTCCGGGGGGGCTGGTAAATGAGCAGTTCTTC. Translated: CATPSPGGLVNEQFF.

CDR3 in DNA: TGTGCCAGCAGCTTGTGGGACAAAGCCTACGAGCAGTACTTC. It specifies CASSLWDKAYEQYF. The chain uses TRBV5-5 and TRBJ2-7; tentatively, D is TRBD1 (6 bases). The CDR3 consists of 14 residues. Trimming cost V 1 base and J 2 bases, with 10 bases left between them. Germline lookup yields CDR1 SGHKS and CDR2 YYEKEE (reference sequence).

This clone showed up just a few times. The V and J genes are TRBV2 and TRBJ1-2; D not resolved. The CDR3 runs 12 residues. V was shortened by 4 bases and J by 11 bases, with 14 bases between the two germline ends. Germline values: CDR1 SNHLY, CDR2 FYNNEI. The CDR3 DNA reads TGTGCCAGCAGTGGTGAGGAGGCTGGGTACACCTTC. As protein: CASSGEEAGYTF.

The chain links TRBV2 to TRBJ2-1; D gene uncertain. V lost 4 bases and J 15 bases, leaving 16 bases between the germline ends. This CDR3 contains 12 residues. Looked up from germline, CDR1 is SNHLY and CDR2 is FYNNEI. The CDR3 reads CASSAPSSRLFF. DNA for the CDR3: TGTGCCAGCAGTGCCCCTTCATCGAGGCTGTTCTTC.

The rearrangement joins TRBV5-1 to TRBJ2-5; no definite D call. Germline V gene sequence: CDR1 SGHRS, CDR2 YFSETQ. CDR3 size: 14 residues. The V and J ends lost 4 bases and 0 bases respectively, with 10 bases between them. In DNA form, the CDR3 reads TGCGCCAGCAGCACCAACACCTACCAAGAGACCCAGTACTTC. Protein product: CASSTNTYQETQYF.

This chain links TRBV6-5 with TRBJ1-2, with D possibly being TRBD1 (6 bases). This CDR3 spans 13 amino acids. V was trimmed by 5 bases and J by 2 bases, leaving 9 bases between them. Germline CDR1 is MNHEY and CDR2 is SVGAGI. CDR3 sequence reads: CASSRDTNYGYTF. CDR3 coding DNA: TGTGCCAGCAGTAGGGACACGAACTATGGCTACACCTTC.

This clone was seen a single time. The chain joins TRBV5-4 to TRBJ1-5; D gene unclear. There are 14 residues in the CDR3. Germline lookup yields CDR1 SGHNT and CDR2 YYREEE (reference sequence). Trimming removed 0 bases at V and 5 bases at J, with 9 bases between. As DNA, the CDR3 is TGTGCCAGCAGCTTGGGACCGGAGTATCAGCCCCAGCATTTT. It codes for CASSLGPEYQPQHF.

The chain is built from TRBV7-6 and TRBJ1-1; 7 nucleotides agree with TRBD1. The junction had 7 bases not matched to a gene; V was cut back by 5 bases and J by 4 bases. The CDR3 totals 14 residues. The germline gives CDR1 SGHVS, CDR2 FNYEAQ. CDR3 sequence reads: CASSPRGFGTEAFF. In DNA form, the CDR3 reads TGTGCCAGCAGCCCCAGGGGGTTTGGCACTGAAGCTTTCTTT.

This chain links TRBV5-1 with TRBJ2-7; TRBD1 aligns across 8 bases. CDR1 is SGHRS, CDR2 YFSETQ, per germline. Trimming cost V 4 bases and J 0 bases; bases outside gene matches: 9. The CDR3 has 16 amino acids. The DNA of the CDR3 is TGCGCCAGCAGCGCAGGAGGGACAGGAGTCTCCTACGAGCAGTACTTC. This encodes CASSAGGTGVSYEQYF. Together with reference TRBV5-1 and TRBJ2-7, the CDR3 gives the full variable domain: KAGVTQTPRYLIKTRGQQVTLSCSPISGHRSVSWYQQTPGQGLQFLFEYFSETQRNKGNFPGRFSGRQFSNSRSEMNVSTLELGDSALYLCASSAGGTGVSYEQYFGPGTRLTVT.

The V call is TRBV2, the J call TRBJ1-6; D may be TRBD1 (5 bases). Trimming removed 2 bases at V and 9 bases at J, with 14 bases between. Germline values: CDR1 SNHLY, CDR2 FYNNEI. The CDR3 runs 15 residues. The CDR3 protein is CASSEWQGGGSPLHF. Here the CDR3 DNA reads TGTGCCAGCAGTGAATGGCAGGGTGGCGGTTCACCCCTCCACTTT.

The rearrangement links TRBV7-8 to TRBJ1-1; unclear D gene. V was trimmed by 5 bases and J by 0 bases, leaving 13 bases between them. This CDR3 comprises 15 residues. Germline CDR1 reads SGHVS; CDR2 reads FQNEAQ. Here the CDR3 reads CASSALQSMNTEAFF. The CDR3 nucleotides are TGTGCCAGCAGCGCCTTACAGAGCATGAACACTGAAGCTTTCTTT.

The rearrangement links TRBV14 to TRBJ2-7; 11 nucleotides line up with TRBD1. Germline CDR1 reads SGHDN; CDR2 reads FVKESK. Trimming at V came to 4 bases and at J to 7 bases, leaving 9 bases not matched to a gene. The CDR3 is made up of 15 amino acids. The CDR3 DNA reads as TGTGCCAGCAGCCTTTACCGGGACAGGGGGGAGGAGCAGTACTTC. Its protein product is CASSLYRDRGEEQYF.

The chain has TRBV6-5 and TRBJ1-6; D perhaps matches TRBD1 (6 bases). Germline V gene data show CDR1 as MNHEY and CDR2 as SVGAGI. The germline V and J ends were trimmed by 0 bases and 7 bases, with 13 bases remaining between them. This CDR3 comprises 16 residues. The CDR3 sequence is CASSYSRATGNSPLHF. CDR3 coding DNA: TGTGCCAGCAGTTACTCCCGGGCAACAGGGAATTCACCCCTCCACTTT.

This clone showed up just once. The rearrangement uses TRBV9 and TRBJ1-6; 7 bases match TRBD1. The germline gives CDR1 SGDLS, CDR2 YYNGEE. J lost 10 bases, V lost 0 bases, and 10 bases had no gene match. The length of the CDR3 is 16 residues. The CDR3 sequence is CASSVGTGSGGSPLHF. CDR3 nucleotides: TGTGCCAGCAGCGTAGGCACAGGGTCAGGGGGGTCACCCCTCCACTTT.

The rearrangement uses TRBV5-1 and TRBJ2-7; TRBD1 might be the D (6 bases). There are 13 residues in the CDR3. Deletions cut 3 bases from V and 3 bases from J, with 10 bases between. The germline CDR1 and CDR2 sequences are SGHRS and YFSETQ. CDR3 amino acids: CASSWDIGYEQYF. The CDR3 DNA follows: TGCGCCAGCAGCTGGGACATCGGCTACGAGCAGTACTTC.